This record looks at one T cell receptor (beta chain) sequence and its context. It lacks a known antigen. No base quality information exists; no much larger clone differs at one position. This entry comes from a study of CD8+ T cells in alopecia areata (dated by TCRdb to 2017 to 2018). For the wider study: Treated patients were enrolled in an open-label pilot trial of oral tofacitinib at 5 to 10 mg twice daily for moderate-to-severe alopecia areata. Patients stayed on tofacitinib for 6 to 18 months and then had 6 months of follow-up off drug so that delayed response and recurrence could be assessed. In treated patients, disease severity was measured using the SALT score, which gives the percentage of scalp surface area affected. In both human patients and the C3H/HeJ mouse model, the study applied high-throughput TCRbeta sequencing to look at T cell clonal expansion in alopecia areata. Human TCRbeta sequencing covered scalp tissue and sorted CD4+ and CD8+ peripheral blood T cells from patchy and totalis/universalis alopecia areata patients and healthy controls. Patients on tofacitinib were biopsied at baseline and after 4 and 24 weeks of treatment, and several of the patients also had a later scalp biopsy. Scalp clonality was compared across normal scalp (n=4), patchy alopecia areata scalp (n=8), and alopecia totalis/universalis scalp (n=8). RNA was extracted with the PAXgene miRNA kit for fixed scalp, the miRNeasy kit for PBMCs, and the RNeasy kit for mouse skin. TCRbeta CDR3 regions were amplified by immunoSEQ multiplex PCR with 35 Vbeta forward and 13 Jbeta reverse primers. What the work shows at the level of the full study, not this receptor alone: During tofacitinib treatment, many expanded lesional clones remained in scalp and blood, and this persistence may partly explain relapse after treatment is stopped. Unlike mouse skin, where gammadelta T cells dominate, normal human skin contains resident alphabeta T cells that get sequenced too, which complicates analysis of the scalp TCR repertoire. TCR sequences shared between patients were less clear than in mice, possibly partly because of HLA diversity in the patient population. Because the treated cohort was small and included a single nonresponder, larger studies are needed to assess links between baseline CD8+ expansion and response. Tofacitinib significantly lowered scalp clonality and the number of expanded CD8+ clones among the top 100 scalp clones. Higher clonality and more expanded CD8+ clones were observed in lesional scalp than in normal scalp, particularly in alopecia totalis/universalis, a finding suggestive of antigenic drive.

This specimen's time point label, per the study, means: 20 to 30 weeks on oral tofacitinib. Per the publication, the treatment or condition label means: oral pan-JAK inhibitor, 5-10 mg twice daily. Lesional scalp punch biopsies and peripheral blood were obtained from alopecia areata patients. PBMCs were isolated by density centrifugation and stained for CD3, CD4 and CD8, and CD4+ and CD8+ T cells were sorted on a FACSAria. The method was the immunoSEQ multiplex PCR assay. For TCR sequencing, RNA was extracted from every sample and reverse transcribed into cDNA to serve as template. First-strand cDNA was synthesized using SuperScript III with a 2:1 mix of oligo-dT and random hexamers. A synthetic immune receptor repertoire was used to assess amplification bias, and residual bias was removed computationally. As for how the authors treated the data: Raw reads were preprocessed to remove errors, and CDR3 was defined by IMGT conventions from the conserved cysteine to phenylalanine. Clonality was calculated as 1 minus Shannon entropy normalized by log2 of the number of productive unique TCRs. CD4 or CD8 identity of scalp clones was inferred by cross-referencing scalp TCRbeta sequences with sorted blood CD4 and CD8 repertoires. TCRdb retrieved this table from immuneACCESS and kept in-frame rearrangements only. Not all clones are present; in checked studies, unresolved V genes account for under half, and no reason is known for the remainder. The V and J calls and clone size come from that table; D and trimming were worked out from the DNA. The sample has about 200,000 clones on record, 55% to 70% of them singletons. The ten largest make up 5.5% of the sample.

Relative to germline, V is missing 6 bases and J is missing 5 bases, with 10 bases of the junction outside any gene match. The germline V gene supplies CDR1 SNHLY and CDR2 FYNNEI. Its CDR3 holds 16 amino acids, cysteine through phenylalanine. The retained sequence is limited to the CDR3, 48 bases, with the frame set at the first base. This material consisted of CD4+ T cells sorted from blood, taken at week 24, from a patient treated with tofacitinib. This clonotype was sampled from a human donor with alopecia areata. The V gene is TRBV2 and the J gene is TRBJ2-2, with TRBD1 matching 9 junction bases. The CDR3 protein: CASRHTGGRLTGELFF. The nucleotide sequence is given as TGTGCCAGCAGACACACAGGGGGCCGATTGACCGGGGAGCTGTTTTTT.